This T cell receptor (beta chain) appears in the sequencing data of a study of vaccination and CD4 T cells after COVID-19. Turning to the study itself: It was a median around 100 days after diagnosis, with a range of 35 to 161, that post-COVID samples were drawn. The authors gave control cultures a CEFX pool, an HIV-1 Nef pool, or no peptide.

The CDR3 is 15 amino acids. V was shortened by 1 base and J by 3 bases, with 13 bases between the two germline ends. The germline V gene encodes CDR1 SGHTA and CDR2 FQGNSA. Cultured CD4+ T cell DNA was sequenced using the Oncomine TCR Beta short-read assay. One entry per CDR3 protein results from TCRdb running MiXCR on the PCR reads. The sample includes fewer than 20,000 distinct CDR3 sequences, less than 75% seen only once; the top ten take approximately 19%. This clonotype is classed as medium-sized. Its antigen is not known. Treatment reported: roughly 11-day PBMC culture with coronavirus spike peptide pools or control peptides (ViraFEST assay).

J is TRBJ2-7 and V is TRBV7-2; perhaps D is TRBD1 or TRBD2 (5 bases each). This TCR came from a human donor who had recovered from COVID-19. Source material: CD4+ T cells from blood, cultured in vitro. This chain's CDR3 is CASSLGVGVGYEQYF. CDR3 DNA sequence: TGTGCCAGCAGCTTAGGGGTGGGGGTCGGCTACGAGCAGTACTTC.